This T cell receptor beta chain was retrieved from a study of regulatory T cells in long-lasting Graves disease. Study results and limitations: Persistent disease exhibited a predilection for TRBV28, TRBJ1-2 and TRBJ2-5.

This CDR3 spans 14 amino acids. Trimming removed 2 bases at V and 5 bases at J, with 15 bases between. Germline-derived CDR1 and CDR2 are DFQATT and SNEGSKA (reference sequence). Documented time point: newly diagnosed GD, antithyroid drugs for less than 3 months. Extracted PBMC RNA gave rise to the TCR library. The table lists this clonotype with many counts. What it recognizes is unknown. Building the TCR beta libraries relied on iRepertoire HTBI primers, and CDR3 regions underwent Arm-PCR. TCRdb used MiXCR to reprocess the multiplex PCR reads, holding one entry per CDR3 protein. The sample holds 530,000 or so distinct CDR3 sequences, roughly 12% seen once. Separately, the same data were catalogued under a study of T cells in Graves' hyperthyroidism and ophthalmopathy. That report adds: Ophthalmopathy could be told apart from stable hyperthyroidism with a 13 V-J model. Ophthalmopathy onset followed model prediction by a median about 6.9 months.

The specimen was peripheral blood mononuclear cells (PBMCs), collected at new diagnosis, from a patient treated with antithyroid drugs. The genes are TRBV20-1 and TRBJ2-5; the D gene could be TRBD1 or TRBD2 (6 bases each). The sequence was collected from a man aged 25 to 40 with Graves disease. The CDR3 region has the DNA TGCAGTGCTAGAACGGGGGCGAGAATCGAGACCCAGTACTTC. Its protein is CSARTGARIETQYF.